What follows are 27 T cell receptor beta chains derived from one specimen sequenced in a study of T cell responses to AZD1222 COVID-19 vaccine. Libraries were prepared by immunoSEQ multiplex PCR; TCRdb keeps only in-frame clonotypes and omits some of them. The sample carries tens of thousands of clones, around nine tenths recorded once. Sequencing used peripheral blood, obtained 28 days after the second AZD1222 dose. Receptor source: an adult who received the AZD1222 COVID-19 vaccine.

The chain uses TRBV9 and TRBJ2-2; D gene uncertain. The germline V and J ends were trimmed by 7 bases and 0 bases, with 13 bases remaining between them. Germline V gene lookup returns CDR1 SGDLS and CDR2 YYNGEE. There are 15 residues in the CDR3. The CDR3 sequence: CASGVSTANTGELFF. For the CDR3, the DNA is TGTGCCAGCGGGGTTTCGACCGCGAACACCGGGGAGCTGTTTTTT.

V and J are TRBV7-2 and TRBJ1-4, with D perhaps TRBD1 (6 bases). Germline assignment: CDR1 SGHTA and CDR2 FQGNSA. This CDR3 contains 16 residues. V dropped 5 bases and J dropped 2 bases, with 15 bases sitting between them. In DNA form, the CDR3 reads TGTGCCAGCAGCCCCCGACAGGATAGCACTAATGAAAAACTGTTTTTT. This translates into CASSPRQDSTNEKLFF.

V gene TRBV5-6 combines with J gene TRBJ1-6; 7 bases map to TRBD1. In germline, CDR1 is SGHDT, CDR2 YYEEEE. CDR3 length: 14 residues. Unmatched junction bases numbered 6, after V lost 2 bases and J lost 10 bases. Written as DNA, the CDR3 is TGTGCCAGCAGCTTCGACAGGGAAGGGTCACCCCTCCACTTT. This encodes CASSFDREGSPLHF.

The genes are TRBV7-2 and TRBJ2-3, with 8 bases fitting TRBD2. Germline CDR1 and CDR2: SGHTA and FQGNSA. The CDR3 is 15 amino acids. Trimming cost V 8 bases and J 4 bases; bases outside gene matches: 11. The CDR3 loop is CASSPLGLAADTQYF. The CDR3 nucleotides are TGTGCCAGCTCCCCCCTCGGACTAGCTGCAGATACGCAGTATTTT. Together with reference TRBV7-2 and TRBJ2-3, the CDR3 gives the full variable domain: GAGVSQSPSNKVTEKGKDVELRCDPISGHTALYWYRQSLGQGLEFLIYFQGNSAPDKSGLPSDRFSAERTGGSVSTLTIQRTQQEDSAVYLCASSPLGLAADTQYFGPGTRLTVL.

The chain combines TRBV6-5 with TRBJ1-3; 7 bases match TRBD1. V shed 5 bases, J shed 5 bases, and the junction held 9 bases outside the gene matches. Per the germline V gene, CDR1 is MNHEY and CDR2 is SVGAGI. The CDR3 spans 15 residues. The CDR3 region has the DNA TGTGCCAGCAGTAGTCCTACAGGGGCTAGAAACACCATATATTTT. The encoded protein is CASSSPTGARNTIYF.

This clone is a singleton in its sample. This rearrangement joins TRBV5-1 to TRBJ1-2, with D tentatively TRBD1 (5 bases). The CDR3 has 15 residues. Trimming stripped 2 bases from V and 0 bases from J, with 11 bases between. Germline V gene sequence: CDR1 SGHRS, CDR2 YFSETQ. The CDR3 nucleotides are TGCGCCAGCAGCTTACAGGCTCCGACTAACTATGGCTACACCTTC. Protein: CASSLQAPTNYGYTF.

The chain combines TRBV15 with TRBJ1-1; D unclear. Germline CDR1 LNHNV, CDR2 YYDKDF (reference sequence). The germline V and J ends were trimmed by 1 base and 7 bases, with 7 bases remaining between them. The length of the CDR3 is 12 residues. This chain's CDR3 is CATSRADGEAFF. The CDR3 DNA is TGTGCCACCAGCAGAGCGGATGGTGAAGCTTTCTTT.

J is TRBJ1-1 and V is TRBV5-4; no firm D call. The CDR3 is 14 amino acids. The V end lost 0 bases, the J end lost 1 base, and 7 bases lay between the germline ends. Germline CDR1 reads SGHNT; CDR2 reads YYREEE (reference sequence). CDR3 in amino acids: CASSLAHQNTEAFF. CDR3 coding DNA: TGTGCCAGCAGCTTGGCCCACCAGAACACTGAAGCTTTCTTT.

The chain joins TRBV5-8 to TRBJ2-1; the D call may be TRBD1 or TRBD2 (5 bases each). The V gene's germline CDR1 is SGHTS and CDR2 YDEGEE. V was shortened by 3 bases and J by 3 bases, with 16 bases between the two germline ends. CDR3 length: 16 residues. Written as DNA, the CDR3 is TGTGCCAGCAGCTGGGGGACCCGACTATACTACAATGAGCAGTTCTTC. Amino acids: CASSWGTRLYYNEQFF.

This clone was counted a single time. The chain uses TRBV20-1 and TRBJ1-4, with D hard to call. V lost 3 bases and J lost 4, with 9 bases in between. CDR1 and CDR2 from the germline V gene are DFQATT and SNEGSKA (reference sequence). CDR3 length equals 13 residues. This CDR3 reads CSASFGSNEKLFF. In DNA form, the CDR3 reads TGCAGTGCTAGTTTCGGGAGTAATGAAAAACTGTTTTTT.

Comment on this clone: One end of the junction fails to match germline, which may point to a read error. For the CDR3, the DNA is TGTGCTAGCAGCCCAACAGCGGGGGGGTTGCAAGAGACCCAGTACTTC. Protein sequence: CASSPTAGGLQETQYF. The chain couples TRBV7-7 to TRBJ2-5, with 10 bases identical to TRBD2. Germline V CDR1 and CDR2: SSHAT, FNYEAQ (reference sequence). CDR3 size: 16 residues.

CDR3: CASSPGEGTEAFF. In DNA form, the CDR3 reads TGTGCCAGCTCACCAGGGGAAGGGACTGAAGCTTTCTTT. The V call is TRBV18, the J call TRBJ1-1; no reliable D call. V shed 2 bases and J shed 5 bases, with 9 bases lying between them. The CDR3 loop spans 13 amino acids. The germline V gene has CDR1 KGHSH and CDR2 LQKENI.

This chain connects TRBV5-5 to TRBJ1-6; TRBD1 agrees at 8 bases. The CDR3 contains 14 residues. Germline CDR1 reads SGHKS; CDR2 reads YYEKEE (reference sequence). V lost 2 bases and J lost 7; bases outside the gene matches: 2. The CDR3 region has the DNA TGTGCCAGCAGCTTCGACAGGGGCAATTCACCCCTCCACTTT. It translates to CASSFDRGNSPLHF.

This chain uses TRBV2 with TRBJ1-2; 9 nucleotides line up with TRBD1. V lost 8 bases to trimming and J lost 4 bases; unmatched junction nucleotides: 8. From germline, CDR1 is SNHLY and CDR2 FYNNEI. The CDR3 has 14 amino acids. The CDR3 nucleotides are TGTGCCAGCTCGGGACAGGGTCCCCTCTATGGCTACACCTTC. This sequence encodes CASSGQGPLYGYTF.

V is TRBV7-2 and J is TRBJ2-2; no definite D call. This CDR3 has 15 amino acids. CDR1 and CDR2 (germline): SGHTA, FQGNSA. V was cut by 5 bases and J by 4 bases, with 14 bases left in between. The CDR3 spells CASSTRSVGTGELFF. The CDR3 coding sequence is TGTGCCAGCAGCACCCGTTCGGTGGGCACCGGGGAGCTGTTTTTT. The whole variable domain, remainder taken from reference TRBV7-2 and TRBJ2-2, is GAGVSQSPSNKVTEKGKDVELRCDPISGHTALYWYRQSLGQGLEFLIYFQGNSAPDKSGLPSDRFSAERTGGSVSTLTIQRTQQEDSAVYLCASSTRSVGTGELFFGEGSRLTVL.

The chain carries TRBV9 and TRBJ1-1; D gene unclear. This CDR3 is 13 amino acids long. V gave up 0 bases and J gave up 4 bases, with 7 bases separating them. The V gene's germline CDR1 is SGDLS and CDR2 YYNGEE. The CDR3 protein is CASSVVGSTEAFF. CDR3 nucleotide sequence: TGTGCCAGCAGCGTAGTGGGATCCACTGAAGCTTTCTTT.

The J gene is TRBJ2-2, the V gene TRBV24-1, with 8 bases that match TRBD1. Germline CDR1 reads KGHDR; CDR2 reads SFDVKD. This CDR3 is built from 15 residues. Trimming removed 3 bases from V and 7 bases from J; junction bases left unmatched: 6. The CDR3 coding sequence is TGTGCCACCAGTGATCCAACAGGGGGAATCGGGGAGCTGTTTTTT. Translated: CATSDPTGGIGELFF.

The chain is built from TRBV3-1 (or the pseudogene TRBV3-2) and TRBJ1-2; 7 bases agree with TRBD1. The trim removed 1 base at V and 3 bases at J, leaving 2 bases unmatched. The CDR3 has 14 amino acids. Germline V gives CDR1 LGHDT, CDR2 YNNKEL (reference sequence). CDR3 in DNA: TGTGCCAGCAGCCAAGGGACAGGCTACTATGGCTACACCTTC. As protein: CASSQGTGYYGYTF.

The chain combines TRBV6-5 with TRBJ2-2, with 9 nucleotides matching TRBD1. The CDR3 consists of 13 residues. The J segment lost 6 bases and the V segment lost 6 bases, leaving 2 bases of the junction unmatched. Per germline, CDR1 MNHEY and CDR2 SVGAGI. The CDR3 here is CASSRQGAGELFF. The CDR3 DNA sequence: TGTGCCAGCAGCAGACAGGGGGCCGGGGAGCTGTTTTTT.

The chain uses TRBV30 and TRBJ1-6; D might be TRBD1 (5 bases). Trimming removed 7 bases at V and 6 bases at J, with 16 bases between. The CDR3 extends over 14 amino acids. Per germline, CDR1 GTSNPN and CDR2 SVGIG (reference sequence). The CDR3 loop reads CAFAYGGGNSPLHF. CDR3 bases: TGTGCCTTCGCTTATGGGGGAGGTAATTCACCCCTCCACTTT.

The genes are TRBV7-2 and TRBJ1-1; D is unresolved. The CDR3 extends over 13 amino acids. CDR1 SGHTA and CDR2 FQGNSA come from the germline V gene. V was clipped by 3 bases and J by 6 bases, with 11 bases between them. CDR3 sequence reads: CASSFSPLPEAFF. The CDR3 region has the DNA TGTGCCAGCAGCTTCTCCCCCCTTCCTGAAGCTTTCTTT.

This clone was counted a single time. V gene TRBV11-2 combines with J gene TRBJ2-5, with 10 bases aligning to TRBD2. Germline V gene data show CDR1 as SGHAT and CDR2 as FQNNGV. The CDR3 consists of 19 residues. J gave up 5 bases and V 5 bases, and 20 bases lay outside the gene matches. The CDR3 coding sequence is TGTGCCAGCAGCCAGGGCCCCTGGCTAGCGGGGGTATCGGGGGAGACCCAGTACTTC. Translated, it gives CASSQGPWLAGVSGETQYF. The whole variable domain, filled in from reference TRBV11-2 and TRBJ2-5, reads EAGVAQSPRYKIIEKRQSVAFWCNPISGHATLYWYQQILGQGPKLLIQFQNNGVVDDSQLPKDRFSAERLKGVDSTLKIQPAKLEDSAVYLCASSQGPWLAGVSGETQYFGPGTRLLVL.

The genes are TRBV29-1 and TRBJ2-7; D might be TRBD1 or TRBD2, each matching 5 bases. Germline lookup yields CDR1 SQVTM and CDR2 ANQGSEA. V was shortened by 7 bases and J by 3 bases, with 13 bases between the two germline ends. The CDR3 runs to 12 residues. The CDR3 is CSAGDGLYEQYF. CDR3 DNA: TGCAGCGCCGGGGACGGACTCTACGAGCAGTACTTC.

This rearrangement joins TRBV2 to TRBJ1-5; D is unclear. The CDR3 contains 15 residues. Germline lookup yields CDR1 SNHLY and CDR2 FYNNEI. V shed 0 bases and J shed 5 bases, with 11 bases lying between them. DNA for the CDR3: TGTGCCAGCAGTGAAGCGCGGGTAAACTATCAGCCCCAGCATTTT. Protein sequence: CASSEARVNYQPQHF.

The chain uses TRBV28 and TRBJ1-1; D possibly corresponds to TRBD1 (5 bases). Germline V gene data show CDR1 as MDHEN and CDR2 as SYDVKM. V was clipped by 3 bases and J by 1 base, with 12 bases between them. This CDR3 has 15 residues. CDR3 in amino acids: CASSFGQAANTEAFF. In DNA form, the CDR3 reads TGTGCCAGCAGTTTTGGACAAGCCGCGAACACTGAAGCTTTCTTT. Full variable domain (outside the CDR3, taken from reference TRBV28 and TRBJ1-1): DVKVTQSSRYLVKRTGEKVFLECVQDMDHENMFWYRQDPGLGLRLIYFSYDVKMKEKGDIPEGYSVSREKKERFSLILESASTNQTSMYLCASSFGQAANTEAFFGQGTRLTVV.

The chain is built from TRBV7-5 and TRBJ2-7; the D call of TRBD1 is as the table states it, not checked on the DNA. TRBV7-5 is labeled a pseudogene. The CDR3 totals 18 residues. CDR3 DNA: TGTGCCAGAAGCTTAAGGCTACAGGGCCGCAGGCGATCCTACGAGCAGTACTTC. Its translation: CARSLRLQGRRRSYEQYF.

This rearrangement joins TRBV12-3 or TRBV12-4 to TRBJ2-5, with D perhaps TRBD1 (5 bases). Trimming took 7 bases from V and 2 from J, leaving 11 bases between them. The CDR3 totals 13 residues. The CDR3 nucleotides are TGTGCCAGCACCCGACAGTGGCAAGAGACCCAGTACTTC. It is translated as CASTRQWQETQYF.